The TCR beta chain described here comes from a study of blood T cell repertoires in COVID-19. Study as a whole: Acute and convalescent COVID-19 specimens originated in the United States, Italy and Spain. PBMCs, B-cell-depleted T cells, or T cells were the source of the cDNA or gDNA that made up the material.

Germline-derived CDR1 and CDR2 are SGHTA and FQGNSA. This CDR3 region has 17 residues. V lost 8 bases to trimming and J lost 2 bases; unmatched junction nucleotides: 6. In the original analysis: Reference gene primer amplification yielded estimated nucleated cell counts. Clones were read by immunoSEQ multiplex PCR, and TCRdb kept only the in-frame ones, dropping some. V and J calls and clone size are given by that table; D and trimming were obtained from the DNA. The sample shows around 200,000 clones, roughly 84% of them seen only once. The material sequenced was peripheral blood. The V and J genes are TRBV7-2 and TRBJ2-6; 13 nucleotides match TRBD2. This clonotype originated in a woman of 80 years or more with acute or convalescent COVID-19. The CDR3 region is CASGRTSGSAGANVLTF. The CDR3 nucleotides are TGTGCCAGCGGGCGGACTAGCGGGAGCGCTGGGGCCAACGTCCTGACTTTC.